The entry below describes one T cell receptor beta chain. Germline V gene lookup returns CDR1 SGHAT and CDR2 FQNNGV. V was shortened by 1 base and J by 6 bases, with 7 bases between the two germline ends. CDR3 length: 13 amino acids. The entry originates in a study of blood T cell repertoires in COVID-19. Libraries were prepared by immunoSEQ multiplex PCR; TCRdb keeps only in-frame clonotypes and omits some of them. The sample shows some 340,000 clones, around four fifths of them seen only once. The clonotype was recovered from a man between 25 and 39 years old with active or convalescent COVID-19. The sample taken for sequencing was peripheral blood. The rearrangement joins TRBV11-2 to TRBJ1-5; perhaps TRBD1 as D (5 bases). CDR3 amino acids: CASSLGDFQPQHF. The CDR3 DNA reads as TGTGCCAGCAGCTTAGGGGACTTTCAGCCCCAGCATTTT.